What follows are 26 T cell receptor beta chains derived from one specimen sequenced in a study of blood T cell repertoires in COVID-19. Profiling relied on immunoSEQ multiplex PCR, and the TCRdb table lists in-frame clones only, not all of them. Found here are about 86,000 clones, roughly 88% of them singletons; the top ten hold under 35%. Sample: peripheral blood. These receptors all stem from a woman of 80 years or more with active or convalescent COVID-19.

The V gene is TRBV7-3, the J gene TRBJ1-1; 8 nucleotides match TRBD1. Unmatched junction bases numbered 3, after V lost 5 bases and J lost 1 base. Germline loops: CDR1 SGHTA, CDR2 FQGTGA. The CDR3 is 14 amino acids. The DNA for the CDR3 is TGTGCCAGCAGCCCGGGACAGGCGAACACTGAAGCTTTCTTT. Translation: CASSPGQANTEAFF.

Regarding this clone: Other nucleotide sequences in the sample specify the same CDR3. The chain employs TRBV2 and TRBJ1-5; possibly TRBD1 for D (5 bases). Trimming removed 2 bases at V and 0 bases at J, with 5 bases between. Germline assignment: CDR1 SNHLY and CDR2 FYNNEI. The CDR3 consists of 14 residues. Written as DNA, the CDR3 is TGTGCCAGCAGTGAACAGGGTAGCAATCAGCCCCAGCATTTT. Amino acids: CASSEQGSNQPQHF. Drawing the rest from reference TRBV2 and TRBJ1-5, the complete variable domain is EPEVTQTPSHQVTQMGQEVILRCVPISNHLYFYWYRQILGQKVEFLVSFYNNEISEKSEIFDDQFSVERPDGSNFTLKIRSTKLEDSAMYFCASSEQGSNQPQHFGDGTRLSIL.

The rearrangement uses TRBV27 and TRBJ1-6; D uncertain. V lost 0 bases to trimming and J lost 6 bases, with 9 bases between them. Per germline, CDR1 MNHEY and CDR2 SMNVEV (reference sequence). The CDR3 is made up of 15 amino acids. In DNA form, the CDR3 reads TGTGCCAGCAGTTTATCGCGACAAGTTAATTCACCCCTCCACTTT. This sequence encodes CASSLSRQVNSPLHF.

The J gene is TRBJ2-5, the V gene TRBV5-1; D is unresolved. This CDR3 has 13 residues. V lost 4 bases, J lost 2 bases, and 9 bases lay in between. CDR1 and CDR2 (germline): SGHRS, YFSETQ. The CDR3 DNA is TGCGCCAGCAGCCTGACACGACAAGAGACCCAGTACTTC. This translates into CASSLTRQETQYF.

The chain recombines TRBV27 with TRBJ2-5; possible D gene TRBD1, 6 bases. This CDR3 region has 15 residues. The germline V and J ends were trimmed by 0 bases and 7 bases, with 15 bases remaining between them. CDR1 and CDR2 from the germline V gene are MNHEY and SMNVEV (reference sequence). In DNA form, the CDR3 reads TGTGCCAGCAGTTTATCCTGGGACACAGGGTCGACCCAGTACTTC. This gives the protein CASSLSWDTGSTQYF.

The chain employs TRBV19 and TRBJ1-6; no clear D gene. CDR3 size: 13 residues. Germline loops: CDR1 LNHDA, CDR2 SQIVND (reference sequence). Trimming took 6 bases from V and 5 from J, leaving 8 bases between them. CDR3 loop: CASRRENNSPLHF. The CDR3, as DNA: TGTGCCAGTAGGAGGGAAAATAATTCACCCCTCCACTTT.

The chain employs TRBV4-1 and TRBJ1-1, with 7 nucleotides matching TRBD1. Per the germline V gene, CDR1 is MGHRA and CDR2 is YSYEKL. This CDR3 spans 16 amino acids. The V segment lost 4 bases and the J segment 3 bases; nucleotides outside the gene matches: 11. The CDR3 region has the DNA TGCGCCAGCAGCCGCCCGGAGGGGGCAGGGTACACTGAAGCTTTCTTT. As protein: CASSRPEGAGYTEAFF.

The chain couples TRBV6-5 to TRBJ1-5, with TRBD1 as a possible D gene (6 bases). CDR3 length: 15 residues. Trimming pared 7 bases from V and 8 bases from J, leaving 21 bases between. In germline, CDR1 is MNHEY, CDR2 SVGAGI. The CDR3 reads CASITMGRGGEPQHF. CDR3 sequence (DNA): TGTGCCAGCATCACCATGGGCAGGGGTGGGGAGCCCCAGCATTTT.

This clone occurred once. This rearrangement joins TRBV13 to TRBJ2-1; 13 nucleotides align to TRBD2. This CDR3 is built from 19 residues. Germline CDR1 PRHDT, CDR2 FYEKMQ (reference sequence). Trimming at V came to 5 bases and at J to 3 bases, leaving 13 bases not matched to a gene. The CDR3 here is CASSPGLAGVILLYNEQFF. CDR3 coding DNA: TGTGCCAGCAGCCCAGGACTAGCGGGAGTTATCCTCCTCTACAATGAGCAGTTCTTC. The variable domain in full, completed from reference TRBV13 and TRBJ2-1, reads AAGVIQSPRHLIKEKRETATLKCYPIPRHDTVYWYQQGPGQDPQFLISFYEKMQSDKGSIPDRFSAQQFSDYHSELNMSSLELGDSALYFCASSPGLAGVILLYNEQFFGPGTRLTVL.

CDR3 coding DNA: TGTGCCAGCAGTTACCGGACAAGCGCTGAAGCTTTCTTT. This encodes CASSYRTSAEAFF. V gene TRBV2 combines with J gene TRBJ1-1, with D tentatively TRBD1 (5 bases). CDR1 is SNHLY and CDR2 is FYNNEI in the germline V gene. The CDR3 runs to 13 residues. Trimming stripped 5 bases from V and 6 bases from J, with 13 bases between.

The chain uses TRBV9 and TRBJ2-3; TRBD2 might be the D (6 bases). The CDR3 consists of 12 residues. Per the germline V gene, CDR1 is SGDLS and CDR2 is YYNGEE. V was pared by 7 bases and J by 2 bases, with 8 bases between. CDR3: CASGGLTDTQYF. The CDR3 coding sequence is TGTGCCAGCGGAGGGCTCACAGATACGCAGTATTTT. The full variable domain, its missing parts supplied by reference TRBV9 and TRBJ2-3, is DSGVTQTPKHLITATGQRVTLRCSPRSGDLSVYWYQQSLDQGLQFLIQYYNGEERAKGNILERFSAQQFPDLHSELNLSSLELGDSALYFCASGGLTDTQYFGPGTRLTVL.

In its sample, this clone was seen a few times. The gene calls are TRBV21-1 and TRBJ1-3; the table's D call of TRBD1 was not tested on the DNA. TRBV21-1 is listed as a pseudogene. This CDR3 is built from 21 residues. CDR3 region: CASSKGYVLFGQALSGNTIYF. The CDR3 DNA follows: TGTGCCAGCAGCAAAGGGTATGTATTATTCGGACAGGCACTCTCTGGAAACACCATATATTTT.

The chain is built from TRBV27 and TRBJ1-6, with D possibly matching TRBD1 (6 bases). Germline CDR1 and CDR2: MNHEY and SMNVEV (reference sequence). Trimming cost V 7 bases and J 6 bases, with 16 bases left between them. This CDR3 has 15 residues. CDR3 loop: CASTPTGGSNSPLHF. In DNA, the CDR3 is TGTGCCAGCACCCCAACGGGGGGCTCTAATTCACCCCTCCACTTT.

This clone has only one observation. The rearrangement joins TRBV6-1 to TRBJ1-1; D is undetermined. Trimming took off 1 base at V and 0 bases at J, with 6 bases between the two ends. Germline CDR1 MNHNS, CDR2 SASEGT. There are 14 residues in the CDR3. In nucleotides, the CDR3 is TGTGCCAGCAGTGAAGTTCAAATGAACACTGAAGCTTTCTTT. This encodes CASSEVQMNTEAFF.

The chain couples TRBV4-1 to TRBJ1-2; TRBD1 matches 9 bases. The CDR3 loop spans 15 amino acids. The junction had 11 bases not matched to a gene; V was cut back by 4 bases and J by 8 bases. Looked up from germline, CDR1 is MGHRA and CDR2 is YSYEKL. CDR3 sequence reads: CASSRSGQGDWGYTF. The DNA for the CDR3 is TGCGCCAGCAGCCGTTCGGGACAGGGTGATTGGGGCTACACCTTC.

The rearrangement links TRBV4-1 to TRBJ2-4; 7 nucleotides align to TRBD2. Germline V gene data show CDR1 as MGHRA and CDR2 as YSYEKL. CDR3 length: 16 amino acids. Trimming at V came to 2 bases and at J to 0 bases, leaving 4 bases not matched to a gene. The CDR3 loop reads CASSQTSAGAKNIQYF. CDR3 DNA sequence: TGCGCCAGCAGCCAAACTAGCGCTGGAGCCAAAAACATTCAGTACTTC.

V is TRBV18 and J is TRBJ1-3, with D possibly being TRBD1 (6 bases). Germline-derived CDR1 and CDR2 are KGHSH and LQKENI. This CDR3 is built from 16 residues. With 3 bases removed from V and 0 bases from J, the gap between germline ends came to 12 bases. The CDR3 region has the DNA TGTGCCAGCTCACCCCCGACAGGTTTCTCTGGAAACACCATATATTTT. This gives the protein CASSPPTGFSGNTIYF.

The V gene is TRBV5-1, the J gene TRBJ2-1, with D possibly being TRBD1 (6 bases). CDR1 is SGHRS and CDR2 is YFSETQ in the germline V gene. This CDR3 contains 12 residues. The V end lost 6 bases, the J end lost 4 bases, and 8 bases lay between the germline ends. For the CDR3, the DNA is TGCGCCAGCATGGACAGATACAATGAGCAGTTCTTC. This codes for CASMDRYNEQFF.

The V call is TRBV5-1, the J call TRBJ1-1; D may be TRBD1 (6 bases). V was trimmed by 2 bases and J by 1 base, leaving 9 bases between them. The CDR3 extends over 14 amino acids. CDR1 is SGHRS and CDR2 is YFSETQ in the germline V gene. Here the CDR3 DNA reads TGCGCCAGCAGCTTTACAGGGTCGAACACTGAAGCTTTCTTT. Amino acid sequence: CASSFTGSNTEAFF.

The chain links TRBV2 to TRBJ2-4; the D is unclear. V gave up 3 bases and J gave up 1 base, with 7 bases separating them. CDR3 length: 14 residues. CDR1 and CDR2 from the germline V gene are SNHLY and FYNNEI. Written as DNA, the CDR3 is TGTGCCAGCAGTGATGGCCCTGCCAAAAACATTCAGTACTTC. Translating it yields CASSDGPAKNIQYF.

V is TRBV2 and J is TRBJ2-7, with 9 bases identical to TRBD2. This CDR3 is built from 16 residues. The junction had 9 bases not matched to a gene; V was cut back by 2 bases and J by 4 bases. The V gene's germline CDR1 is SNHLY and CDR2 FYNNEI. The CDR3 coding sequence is TGTGCCAGCAGTGAACGGTTAGCGGGAGCAGGGTACGAGCAGTACTTC. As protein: CASSERLAGAGYEQYF.

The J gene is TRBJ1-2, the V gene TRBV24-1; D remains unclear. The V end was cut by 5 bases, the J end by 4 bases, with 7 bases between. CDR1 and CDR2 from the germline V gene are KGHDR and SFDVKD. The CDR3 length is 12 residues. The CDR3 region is CATSATSYGYTF. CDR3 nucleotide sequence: TGTGCCACCAGTGCAACATCCTATGGCTACACCTTC.

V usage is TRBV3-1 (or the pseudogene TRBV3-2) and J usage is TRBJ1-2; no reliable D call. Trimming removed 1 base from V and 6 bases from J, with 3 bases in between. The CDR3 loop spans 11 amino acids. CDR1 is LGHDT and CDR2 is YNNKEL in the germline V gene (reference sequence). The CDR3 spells CASSQGHGYTF. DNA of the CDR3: TGTGCCAGCAGCCAAGGGCATGGCTACACCTTC.

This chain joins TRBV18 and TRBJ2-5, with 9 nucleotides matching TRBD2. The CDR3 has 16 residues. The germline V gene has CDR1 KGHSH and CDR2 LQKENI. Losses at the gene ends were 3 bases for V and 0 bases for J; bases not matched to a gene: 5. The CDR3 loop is CASSPPLAGYQETQYF. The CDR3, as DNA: TGTGCCAGCTCACCCCCGCTAGCGGGGTACCAAGAGACCCAGTACTTC.

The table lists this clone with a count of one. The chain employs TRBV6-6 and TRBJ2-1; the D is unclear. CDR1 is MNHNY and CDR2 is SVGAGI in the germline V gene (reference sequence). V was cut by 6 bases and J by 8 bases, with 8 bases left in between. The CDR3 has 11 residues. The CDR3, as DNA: TGTGCCAGCAGCCCCTATCATGAGCAGTTCTTC. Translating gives CASSPYHEQFF.

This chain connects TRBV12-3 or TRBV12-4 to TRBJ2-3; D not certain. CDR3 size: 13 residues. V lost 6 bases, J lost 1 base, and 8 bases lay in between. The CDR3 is CASRSRGTDTQYF. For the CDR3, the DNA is TGTGCCAGCAGATCCCGGGGCACAGATACGCAGTATTTT.